Listed below are T cell receptor beta chains from one sample, sequenced in a study of blood T cell repertoires in COVID-19. This table comes from immunoSEQ multiplex PCR, and its TCRdb copy is limited to in-frame clones, with some not included. The table includes roughly 220,000 clones, approximately 90% detected once. The specimen sequenced was peripheral blood. The receptors derive from a man aged 30 to 39 who had recovered from COVID-19. CDR3s include the opening cysteine and the closing phenylalanine or tryptophan. The D gene is left open where the match is weak. Clone size, where shown, is once, few, many, or a class for clones that have expanded.

v_call: TRBV9; d_call: .; clone_size: .; j_call: TRBJ1-6; cdr3_nt: TGTGCCAGCAGCGCGACAGAGGCGAATTCACCCCTCCACTTT; cdr3_aa: CASSATEANSPLHF
v_call: TRBV18; d_call: TRBD2; clone_size: .; j_call: TRBJ2-1; cdr3_nt: TGTGCCAGCTCATTGCGGACTAGCGGGGGGCCCGCAAGCTCCTACAATGAGCAGTTCTTC; cdr3_aa: CASSLRTSGGPASSYNEQFF
v_call: TRBV7-2; d_call: TRBD1; clone_size: .; j_call: TRBJ1-6; cdr3_nt: TGTGCCAGCAGGGGGCCGGGACAGATAGGATCACCCCTCCACTTT; cdr3_aa: CASRGPGQIGSPLHF
v_call: TRBV30; d_call: .; clone_size: .; j_call: TRBJ2-5; cdr3_nt: TGTGCCTGGAGTTCACAGATCCAAGAGACCCAGTACTTC; cdr3_aa: CAWSSQIQETQYF
v_call: TRBV7-2; d_call: .; clone_size: .; j_call: TRBJ1-2; cdr3_nt: TGTGCCAGCAGCCTCCTTGGGACAACCTATGGCTACACCTTC; cdr3_aa: CASSLLGTTYGYTF
v_call: TRBV5-1; d_call: TRBD1; clone_size: .; j_call: TRBJ1-6; cdr3_nt: TGCGCCAGCAGCGCATCAGACAGGGTGGATTCACCCCTCCACTTT; cdr3_aa: CASSASDRVDSPLHF
v_call: TRBV5-1; d_call: TRBD1; clone_size: .; j_call: TRBJ1-4; cdr3_nt: TGCGCCAGCAGCTTGGGCCCCCCCTCGACAGGGGCGAATGAAAAACTGTTTTTT; cdr3_aa: CASSLGPPSTGANEKLFF
v_call: TRBV24-1; d_call: TRBD2; clone_size: .; j_call: TRBJ2-5; cdr3_nt: TGTGCCACCAGTGATCTTAGCGGGGGACAAGAGACCCAGTACTTC; cdr3_aa: CATSDLSGGQETQYF
v_call: TRBV4-1; d_call: .; clone_size: .; j_call: TRBJ2-2; cdr3_nt: TGCGCCAGCAGCCATATCCGGGAGACCGGGGAGCTGTTTTTT; cdr3_aa: CASSHIRETGELFF
v_call: TRBV12-3/TRBV12-4; d_call: .; clone_size: once; j_call: TRBJ2-3; cdr3_nt: TGTGCCAGCTGTCGCTACACAGATACGCAGTATTTT; cdr3_aa: CASCRYTDTQYF
v_call: TRBV6-6; d_call: .; clone_size: .; j_call: TRBJ2-5; cdr3_nt: TGTGCCAGCAGTTACAACCCGGGTAGCGACGAGACCCAGTACTTC; cdr3_aa: CASSYNPGSDETQYF
v_call: TRBV5-1; d_call: TRBD1; clone_size: .; j_call: TRBJ1-5; cdr3_nt: TGCGCCAGCAGCTTTGGACAGGGGAGCAATCAGCCCCAGCATTTT; cdr3_aa: CASSFGQGSNQPQHF
v_call: TRBV2; d_call: TRBD1; clone_size: .; j_call: TRBJ1-1; cdr3_nt: TGTGCCAGCAGTTATTCAGGGGGGACTGAAGCTTTCTTT; cdr3_aa: CASSYSGGTEAFF
v_call: TRBV7-2; d_call: TRBD1; clone_size: .; j_call: TRBJ1-2; cdr3_nt: TGTGCCAGCAGCTCCAGGACAGGGGGCATTCGGTATGGCTACACCTTC; cdr3_aa: CASSSRTGGIRYGYTF
v_call: TRBV29-1; d_call: .; clone_size: .; j_call: TRBJ1-5; cdr3_nt: TGCAGCGTTGGAGGGCGGAATCAGCCCCAGCATTTT; cdr3_aa: CSVGGRNQPQHF
v_call: TRBV19; d_call: TRBD1; clone_size: .; j_call: TRBJ1-2; cdr3_nt: TGTGCCAGTAGTCGCGCCGGGACAGACTATGGCTACACCTTC; cdr3_aa: CASSRAGTDYGYTF
v_call: TRBV9; d_call: .; clone_size: few; j_call: TRBJ1-2; cdr3_nt: TGTGCCAGCAGCGTCGGAAGGTCCCCTGGGGGGGGCTACACCTTC; cdr3_aa: CASSVGRSPGGGYTF
v_call: TRBV28; d_call: TRBD2; clone_size: .; j_call: TRBJ2-2; cdr3_nt: TGTGCCAGCAGTTTAATGGGTTCGGCGGGGGGGCCCGGGGAGCTGTTTTTT; cdr3_aa: CASSLMGSAGGPGELFF
v_call: TRBV7-8; d_call: .; clone_size: .; j_call: TRBJ1-6; cdr3_nt: TGTGCCAGCAGCTCACAGGGCACACTCTATAATTCACCCCTCCACTTT; cdr3_aa: CASSSQGTLYNSPLHF
v_call: TRBV5-1; d_call: .; clone_size: .; j_call: TRBJ2-7; cdr3_nt: TGCGCCAGCAGCTTGGATATCTACTACGAGCAGTACTTC; cdr3_aa: CASSLDIYYEQYF
v_call: TRBV11-3; d_call: TRBD1; clone_size: .; j_call: TRBJ2-7; cdr3_nt: TGTGCCAGCAGCTCAGTTACAGGGGGCAACGAGCAGTACTTC; cdr3_aa: CASSSVTGGNEQYF
v_call: TRBV11-3; d_call: TRBD2; clone_size: .; j_call: TRBJ2-1; cdr3_nt: TGTGCCAGCAGCTTAAGGCTAGCGGGGGTACCGTACAATGAGCAGTTCTTC; cdr3_aa: CASSLRLAGVPYNEQFF
v_call: TRBV6-2/TRBV6-3; d_call: .; clone_size: .; j_call: TRBJ2-3; cdr3_nt: TGTGCCAGCAGTTTAATCCGGGATACGCAGTATTTT; cdr3_aa: CASSLIRDTQYF
v_call: TRBV7-9; d_call: .; clone_size: few; j_call: TRBJ1-1; cdr3_nt: TGTGCCAGCAGCTTAGCGCACAGGGAACCCATGAACACTGAAGCTTTCTTT; cdr3_aa: CASSLAHREPMNTEAFF
v_call: TRBV5-8; d_call: TRBD1; clone_size: few; j_call: TRBJ1-2; cdr3_nt: TGTGCCAGCAGGCGGCAGGGGGACTATGGCTACACCTTC; cdr3_aa: CASRRQGDYGYTF
v_call: TRBV6-5; d_call: .; clone_size: .; j_call: TRBJ2-5; cdr3_nt: TGTGCCAGCAGCCTCACTAGCTTACAAGAGACCCAGTACTTC; cdr3_aa: CASSLTSLQETQYF
v_call: TRBV30; d_call: TRBD1; clone_size: .; j_call: TRBJ2-3; cdr3_nt: TGTGCCTCCTATCCAGGGGGACCCGTACCAGATACGCAGTATTTT; cdr3_aa: CASYPGGPVPDTQYF
v_call: TRBV6-6; d_call: .; clone_size: .; j_call: TRBJ1-5; cdr3_nt: TGTGCCAGCAGTTACCAGCGGCCCCAGCATTTT; cdr3_aa: CASSYQRPQHF
v_call: TRBV19; d_call: .; clone_size: once; j_call: TRBJ1-2; cdr3_nt: TGTGCCAGTAGTATAGTTAGGGACACCGTCAACTATGGCTACACCTTC; cdr3_aa: CASSIVRDTVNYGYTF
v_call: TRBV7-2; d_call: .; clone_size: .; j_call: TRBJ2-7; cdr3_nt: TGTGCCAGCAGCTTAAGTTCAGGGGCCTACTACGAGCAGTACTTC; cdr3_aa: CASSLSSGAYYEQYF
v_call: TRBV19; d_call: .; clone_size: .; j_call: TRBJ2-6; cdr3_nt: TGTGCCAGTAGTCTACGGACAGACCAATCTGGGGCCAACGTCCTGACTTTC; cdr3_aa: CASSLRTDQSGANVLTF
v_call: TRBV6-5; d_call: TRBD1; clone_size: .; j_call: TRBJ2-1; cdr3_nt: TGTGCCAGCGGGGAGACAGGGTCGTACAATGAGCAGTTCTTC; cdr3_aa: CASGETGSYNEQFF
v_call: TRBV6-5; d_call: .; clone_size: .; j_call: TRBJ1-2; cdr3_nt: TGTGCCAGCAGACTACACCCCTCGAGAGGCTACACCTTC; cdr3_aa: CASRLHPSRGYTF
v_call: TRBV13; d_call: TRBD2; clone_size: .; j_call: TRBJ2-3; cdr3_nt: TGTGCCAGCAGCCGATCTAGCGGGGGGGCCCTAAGCACAGATACGCAGTATTTT; cdr3_aa: CASSRSSGGALSTDTQYF
v_call: TRBV6-5; d_call: .; clone_size: .; j_call: TRBJ1-5; cdr3_nt: TGTGCCAGCAGTTGGGCAGGGCCAGGCCAGCCCCAGCATTTT; cdr3_aa: CASSWAGPGQPQHF
v_call: TRBV5-4; d_call: .; clone_size: few; j_call: TRBJ1-2; cdr3_nt: TGTGCCAGCAGGGCGGGCAGCCTTGCCTCTTATGGCTACACCTTC; cdr3_aa: CASRAGSLASYGYTF
v_call: TRBV10-3; d_call: .; clone_size: .; j_call: TRBJ2-2; cdr3_nt: TGTGCCATCAGTTACCAGGGCGCCCTGAACACCGGGGAGCTGTTTTTT; cdr3_aa: CAISYQGALNTGELFF
v_call: TRBV7-6; d_call: TRBD2; clone_size: .; j_call: TRBJ2-7; cdr3_nt: TGTGCCAGCGGTGCCGGGACTAGCAAATACGAGCAGTACTTC; cdr3_aa: CASGAGTSKYEQYF
v_call: TRBV19; d_call: TRBD2; clone_size: .; j_call: TRBJ2-3; cdr3_nt: TGTGCCAGTACTGGGACTAGCGGGCAAAATACGCAGTATTTT; cdr3_aa: CASTGTSGQNTQYF
v_call: TRBV5-5; d_call: .; clone_size: once; j_call: TRBJ2-3; cdr3_nt: TGTGCCAGCAGCTCAGCCTTACAGGGACGCACAGATACGCAGTATTTT; cdr3_aa: CASSSALQGRTDTQYF
v_call: TRBV29-1; d_call: TRBD2; clone_size: .; j_call: TRBJ2-3; cdr3_nt: TGCAGCGTGCAACTAGCGGGGGGGGAAGATACGCAGTATTTT; cdr3_aa: CSVQLAGGEDTQYF
v_call: TRBV11-2; d_call: .; clone_size: .; j_call: TRBJ2-2; cdr3_nt: TGTGCCAGCAGAACCGCCCCTTCACAGGGCACGAACACCGGGGAGCTGTTTTTT; cdr3_aa: CASRTAPSQGTNTGELFF
v_call: TRBV2; d_call: .; clone_size: .; j_call: TRBJ2-2; cdr3_nt: TGTGCCAGCGTACAGGATTACGGGGAGCTGTTTTTT; cdr3_aa: CASVQDYGELFF
v_call: TRBV21-1; d_call: .; clone_size: .; j_call: TRBJ1-1; cdr3_nt: TGTGCCAGCAGCAAAGGAAAGCTAGAGGTCATGAACACTGAAGCTTTCTTT; cdr3_aa: CASSKGKLEVMNTEAFF
v_call: TRBV6-2/TRBV6-3; d_call: TRBD1; clone_size: .; j_call: TRBJ1-1; cdr3_nt: TGTGCCAGCAGCCGGACAGGGAGGAATTTGAACACTGAAGCTTTCTTT; cdr3_aa: CASSRTGRNLNTEAFF
v_call: TRBV19; d_call: TRBD1; clone_size: .; j_call: TRBJ1-3; cdr3_nt: TGTGCCAGTAGTATAGGGGGGACAGAGCTTCTAATCTCTGGAAACACCATATATTTT; cdr3_aa: CASSIGGTELLISGNTIYF